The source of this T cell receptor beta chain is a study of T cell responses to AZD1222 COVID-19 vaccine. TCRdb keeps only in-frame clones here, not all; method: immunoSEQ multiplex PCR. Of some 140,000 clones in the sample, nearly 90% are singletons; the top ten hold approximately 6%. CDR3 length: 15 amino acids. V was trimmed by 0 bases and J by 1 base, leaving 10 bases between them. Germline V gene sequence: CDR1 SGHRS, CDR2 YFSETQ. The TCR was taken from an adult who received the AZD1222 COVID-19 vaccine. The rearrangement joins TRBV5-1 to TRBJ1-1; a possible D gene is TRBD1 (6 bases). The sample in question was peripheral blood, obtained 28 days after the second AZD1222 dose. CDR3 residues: CASSLVGRGNTEAFF. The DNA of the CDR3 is TGCGCCAGCAGCTTGGTTGGCAGGGGGAACACTGAAGCTTTCTTT.